This TCR beta chain was sequenced during a study of blood T cell repertoires in COVID-19. Here immunoSEQ multiplex PCR was the method, and the copy in TCRdb shows in-frame clones only, minus some. The sample includes nearly 45,000 clones, roughly 88% of them seen just once. The sequencing sample was made of peripheral blood. The source is a woman of 80 years or more with acute or convalescent COVID-19.

CDR3 coding DNA: TGTGCCACCAGCAGGACAGGGCTCGGGTACGAGCAGTACTTC. Translating it yields CATSRTGLGYEQYF. V usage is TRBV15 and J usage is TRBJ2-7, with 7 bases identical to TRBD1. The germline gives CDR1 LNHNV, CDR2 YYDKDF (reference sequence). The CDR3 spans 14 residues. V trimming: 3 bases; J trimming: 4 bases; junction bases outside the gene matches: 6.